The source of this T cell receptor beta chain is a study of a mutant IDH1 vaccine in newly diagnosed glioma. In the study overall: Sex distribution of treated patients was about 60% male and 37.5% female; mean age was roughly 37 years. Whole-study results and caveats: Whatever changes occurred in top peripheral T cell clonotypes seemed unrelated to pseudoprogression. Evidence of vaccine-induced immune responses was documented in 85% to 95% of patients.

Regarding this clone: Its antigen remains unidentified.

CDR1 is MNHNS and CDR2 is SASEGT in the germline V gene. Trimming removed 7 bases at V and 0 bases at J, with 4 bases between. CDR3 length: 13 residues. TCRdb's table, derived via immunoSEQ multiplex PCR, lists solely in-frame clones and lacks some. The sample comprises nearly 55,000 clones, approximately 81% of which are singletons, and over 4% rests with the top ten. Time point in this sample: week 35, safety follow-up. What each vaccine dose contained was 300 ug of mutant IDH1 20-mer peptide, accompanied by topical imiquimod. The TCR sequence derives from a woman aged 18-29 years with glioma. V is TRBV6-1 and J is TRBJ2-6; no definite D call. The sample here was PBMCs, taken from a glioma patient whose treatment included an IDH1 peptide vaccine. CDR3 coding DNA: TGTGCCAGCACCACCTCTGGGGCCAACGTCCTGACTTTC. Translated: CASTTSGANVLTF.